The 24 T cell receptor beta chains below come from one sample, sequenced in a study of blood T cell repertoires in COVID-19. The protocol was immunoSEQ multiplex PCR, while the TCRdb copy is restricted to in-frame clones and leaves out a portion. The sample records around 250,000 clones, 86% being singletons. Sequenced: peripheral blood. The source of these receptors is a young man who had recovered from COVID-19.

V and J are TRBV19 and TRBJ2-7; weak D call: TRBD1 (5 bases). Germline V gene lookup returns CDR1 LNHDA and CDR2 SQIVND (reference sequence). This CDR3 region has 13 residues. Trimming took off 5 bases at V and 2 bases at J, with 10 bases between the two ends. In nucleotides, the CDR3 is TGTGCCAGTAGTCCCAGGGTGACCTACGAGCAGTACTTC. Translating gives CASSPRVTYEQYF.

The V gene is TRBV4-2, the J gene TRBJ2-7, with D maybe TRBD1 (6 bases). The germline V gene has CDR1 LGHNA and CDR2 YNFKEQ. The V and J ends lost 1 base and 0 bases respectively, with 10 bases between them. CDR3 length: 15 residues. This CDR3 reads CASSQVQDSSYEQYF. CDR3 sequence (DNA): TGTGCCAGCAGCCAAGTGCAGGACAGCTCCTACGAGCAGTACTTC.

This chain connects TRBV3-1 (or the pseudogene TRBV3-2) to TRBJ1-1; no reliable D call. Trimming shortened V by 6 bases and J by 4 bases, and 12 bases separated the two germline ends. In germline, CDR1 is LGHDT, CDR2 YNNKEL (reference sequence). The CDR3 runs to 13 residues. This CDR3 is CASSPTLGTEAFF. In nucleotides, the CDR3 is TGTGCCAGCAGTCCGACACTGGGCACTGAAGCTTTCTTT.

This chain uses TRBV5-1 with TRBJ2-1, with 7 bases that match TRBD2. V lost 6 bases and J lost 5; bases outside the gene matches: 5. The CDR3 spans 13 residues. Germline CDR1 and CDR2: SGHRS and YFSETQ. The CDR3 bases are TGCGCCAGCAAAGCGGGGCCGAACAATGAGCAGTTCTTC. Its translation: CASKAGPNNEQFF.

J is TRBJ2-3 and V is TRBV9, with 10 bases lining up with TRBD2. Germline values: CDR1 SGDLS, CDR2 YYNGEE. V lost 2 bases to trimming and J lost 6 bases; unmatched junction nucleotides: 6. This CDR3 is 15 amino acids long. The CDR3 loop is CASSVSGGPKDTQYF. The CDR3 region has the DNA TGTGCCAGCAGCGTTAGCGGGGGGCCAAAGGATACGCAGTATTTT.

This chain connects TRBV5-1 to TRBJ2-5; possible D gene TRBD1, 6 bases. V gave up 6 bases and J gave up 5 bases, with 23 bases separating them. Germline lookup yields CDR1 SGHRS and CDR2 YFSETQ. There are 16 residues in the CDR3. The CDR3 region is CASKGARQGFMETQYF. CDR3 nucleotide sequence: TGCGCCAGCAAAGGGGCACGGCAGGGGTTCATGGAGACCCAGTACTTC.

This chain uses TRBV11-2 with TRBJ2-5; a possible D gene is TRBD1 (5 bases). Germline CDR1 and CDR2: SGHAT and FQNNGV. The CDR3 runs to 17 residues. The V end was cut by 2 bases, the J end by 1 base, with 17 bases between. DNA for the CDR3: TGTGCCAGCAGCTTACTCCCCGGGCCACAGGTCCAAGAGACCCAGTACTTC. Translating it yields CASSLLPGPQVQETQYF. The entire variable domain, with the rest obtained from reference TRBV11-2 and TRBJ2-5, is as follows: EAGVAQSPRYKIIEKRQSVAFWCNPISGHATLYWYQQILGQGPKLLIQFQNNGVVDDSQLPKDRFSAERLKGVDSTLKIQPAKLEDSAVYLCASSLLPGPQVQETQYFGPGTRLLVL.

The CDR3 protein is CASSQSYDILYQPQHF. The CDR3 coding sequence is TGCGCCAGCAGTCAATCTTACGACATCCTATATCAGCCCCAGCATTTT. The chain recombines TRBV23-1 with TRBJ1-5; D uncertain. TRBV23-1 is treated as an ORF (open reading frame) with a function not yet certain. V gave up 0 bases and J gave up 5 bases, with 14 bases separating them. The CDR3 extends over 16 amino acids.

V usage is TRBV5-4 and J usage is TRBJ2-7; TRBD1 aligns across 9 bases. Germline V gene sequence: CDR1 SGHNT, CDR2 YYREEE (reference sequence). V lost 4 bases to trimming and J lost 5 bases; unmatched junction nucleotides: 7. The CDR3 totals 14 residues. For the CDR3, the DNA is TGTGCCAGCAGCATGGACAGGGGCGGCAACGAGCAGTACTTC. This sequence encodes CASSMDRGGNEQYF.

The CDR3 region has the DNA TGTGCCAGCGCCCCGAGTGAAAATCGCGAGCAGTACTTC. It is translated as CASAPSENREQYF. The chain uses TRBV18 and TRBJ2-7; D gene unclear. Trimming took off 8 bases at V and 6 bases at J, with 17 bases between the two ends. Germline-derived CDR1 and CDR2 are KGHSH and LQKENI. The CDR3 is 13 amino acids.

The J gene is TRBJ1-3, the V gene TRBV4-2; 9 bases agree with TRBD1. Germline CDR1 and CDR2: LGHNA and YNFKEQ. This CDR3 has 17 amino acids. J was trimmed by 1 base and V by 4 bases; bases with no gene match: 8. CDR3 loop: CASSRETGGFSGNTIYF. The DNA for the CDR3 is TGTGCCAGCAGCCGAGAGACAGGGGGATTTTCTGGAAACACCATATATTTT.

CDR3 DNA: TGTGCCAGCAGCGTAGCTGGGACTAGCGGCGAGCAGTACTTC. This gives the protein CASSVAGTSGEQYF. This rearrangement joins TRBV9 to TRBJ2-7, with TRBD2 matching 11 bases. There are 14 residues in the CDR3. V was pared by 0 bases and J by 6 bases, with 2 bases of the junction left unmatched. The germline V gene encodes CDR1 SGDLS and CDR2 YYNGEE.

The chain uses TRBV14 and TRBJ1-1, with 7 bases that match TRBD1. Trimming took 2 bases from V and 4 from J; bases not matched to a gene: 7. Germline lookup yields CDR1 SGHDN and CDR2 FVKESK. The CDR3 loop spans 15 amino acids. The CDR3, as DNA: TGTGCCAGCAGCCAATTAAGGGGGCTGGTCACTGAAGCTTTCTTT. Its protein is CASSQLRGLVTEAFF. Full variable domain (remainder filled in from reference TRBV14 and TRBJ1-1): EAGVTQFPSHSVIEKGQTVTLRCDPISGHDNLYWYRRVMGKEIKFLLHFVKESKQDESGMPNNRFLAERTGGTYSTLKVQPAELEDSGVYFCASSQLRGLVTEAFFGQGTRLTVV.

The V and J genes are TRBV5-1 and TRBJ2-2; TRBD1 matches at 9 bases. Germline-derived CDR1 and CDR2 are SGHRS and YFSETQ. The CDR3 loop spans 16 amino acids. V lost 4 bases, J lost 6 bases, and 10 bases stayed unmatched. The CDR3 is CASSPSGTGMAGELFF. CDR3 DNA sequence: TGCGCCAGCAGCCCCTCCGGGACAGGGATGGCCGGGGAGCTGTTTTTT.

The CDR3: CAISVPDQGTDTQYF. As DNA, the CDR3 is TGTGCCATCAGTGTCCCCGACCAGGGCACAGATACGCAGTATTTT. V and J are TRBV10-3 and TRBJ2-3; D unclear. Trimming cost V 4 bases and J 1 base, with 12 bases left between them. CDR1 and CDR2 from the germline V gene are ENHRY and SYGVKD. The CDR3 length is 15 residues.

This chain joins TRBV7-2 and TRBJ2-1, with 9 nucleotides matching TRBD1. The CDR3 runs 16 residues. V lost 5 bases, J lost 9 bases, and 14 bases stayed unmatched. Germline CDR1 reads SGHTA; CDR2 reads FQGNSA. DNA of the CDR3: TGTGCCAGCAGCCAGACAACCGGGACAGGGTTTGGTGAGCAGTTCTTC. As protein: CASSQTTGTGFGEQFF.

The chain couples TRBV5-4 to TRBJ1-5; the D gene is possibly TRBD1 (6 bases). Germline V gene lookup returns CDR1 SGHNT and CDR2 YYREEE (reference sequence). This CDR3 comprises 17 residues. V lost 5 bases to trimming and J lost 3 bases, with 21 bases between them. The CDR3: CASRFNPQGFFNQPQHF. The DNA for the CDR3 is TGTGCCAGCAGGTTCAACCCACAGGGTTTCTTCAATCAGCCCCAGCATTTT.

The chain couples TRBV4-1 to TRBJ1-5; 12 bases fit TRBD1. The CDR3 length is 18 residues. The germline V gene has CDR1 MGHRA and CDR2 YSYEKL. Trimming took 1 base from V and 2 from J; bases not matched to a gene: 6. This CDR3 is CASSQAPGTGGGNQPQHF. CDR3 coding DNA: TGCGCCAGCAGCCAAGCTCCCGGGACAGGGGGCGGCAATCAGCCCCAGCATTTT.

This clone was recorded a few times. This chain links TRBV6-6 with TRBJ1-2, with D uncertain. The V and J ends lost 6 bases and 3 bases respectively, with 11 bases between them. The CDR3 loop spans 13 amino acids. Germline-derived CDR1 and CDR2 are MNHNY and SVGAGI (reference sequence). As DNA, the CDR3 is TGTGCCAGCAGCCCGGGAAGGGACTATGGCTACACCTTC. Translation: CASSPGRDYGYTF.

The CDR3 loop is CASSQGRWTGGSETQYF. DNA for the CDR3: TGTGCCAGCAGCCAAGGGCGGTGGACAGGGGGTAGCGAGACCCAGTACTTC. V usage is TRBV4-2 and J usage is TRBJ2-5; 10 nucleotides match TRBD1. The CDR3 extends over 17 amino acids. Germline V CDR1 and CDR2: LGHNA, YNFKEQ. The V segment lost 1 base and the J segment 5 bases; nucleotides outside the gene matches: 10.

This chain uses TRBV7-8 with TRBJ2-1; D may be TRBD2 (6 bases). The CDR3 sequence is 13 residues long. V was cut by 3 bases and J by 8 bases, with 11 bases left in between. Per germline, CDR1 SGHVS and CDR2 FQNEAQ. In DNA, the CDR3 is TGTGCCAGCAGCTTTTATAGCGGCGATGAGCAGTTCTTC. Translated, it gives CASSFYSGDEQFF. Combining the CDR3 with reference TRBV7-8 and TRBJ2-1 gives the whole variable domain GAGVSQSPRYKVAKRGQDVALRCDPISGHVSLFWYQQALGQGPEFLTYFQNEAQLDKSGLPSDRFFAERPEGSVSTLKIQRTQQEDSAVYLCASSFYSGDEQFFGPGTRLTVL.

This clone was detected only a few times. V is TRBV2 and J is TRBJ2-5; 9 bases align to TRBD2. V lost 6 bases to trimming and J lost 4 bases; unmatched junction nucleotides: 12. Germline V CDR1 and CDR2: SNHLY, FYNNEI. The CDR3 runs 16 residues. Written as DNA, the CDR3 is TGTGCCAGCAGCCCTCCCCTAGCGGGGTGGGGAGAGACCCAGTACTTC. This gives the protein CASSPPLAGWGETQYF.

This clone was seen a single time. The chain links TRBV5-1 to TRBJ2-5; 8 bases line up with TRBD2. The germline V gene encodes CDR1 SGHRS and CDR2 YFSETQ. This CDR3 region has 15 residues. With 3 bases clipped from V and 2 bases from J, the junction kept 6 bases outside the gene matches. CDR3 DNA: TGCGCCAGCAGCTGGGGGGCTAGCGGGCAAGAGACCCAGTACTTC. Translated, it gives CASSWGASGQETQYF.

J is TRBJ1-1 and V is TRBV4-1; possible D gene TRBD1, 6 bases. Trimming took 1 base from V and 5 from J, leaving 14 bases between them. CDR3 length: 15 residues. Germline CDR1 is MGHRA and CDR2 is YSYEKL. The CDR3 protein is CASSQGWTDWTEAFF. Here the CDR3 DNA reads TGCGCCAGCAGCCAAGGCTGGACAGATTGGACTGAAGCTTTCTTT.